This T cell receptor (beta chain) was sequenced in a study of blood T cell repertoires in COVID-19. For the study at large: Collection of acute and convalescent COVID-19 samples took place in the United States, Italy and Spain.

In the source study's methods: By means of reference gene primer amplification, nucleated cell counts were estimated. Assay: immunoSEQ multiplex PCR; the TCRdb copy retains only in-frame clones and omits some. The V and J calls and clone size are taken from that table; D and trimming were inferred from the DNA. Found here are more than 45,000 clones, around 85% of them singletons; the top ten hold 5.5% to 7%. The CDR3 totals 15 residues. V was cut by 0 bases and J by 0 bases, with 10 bases left in between. Germline assignment: CDR1 SGDLS and CDR2 YYNGEE. The V gene is TRBV9, the J gene TRBJ2-7, with D hard to call. The sequence came from a woman in her sixties or seventies with acute or convalescent COVID-19. Source material: peripheral blood. The CDR3 loop is CASSVGSASSYEQYF. CDR3 in DNA: TGTGCCAGCAGCGTAGGATCAGCTAGCTCCTACGAGCAGTACTTC. Based on the CDR3 plus reference TRBV9 and TRBJ2-7, the full variable domain is DSGVTQTPKHLITATGQRVTLRCSPRSGDLSVYWYQQSLDQGLQFLIQYYNGEERAKGNILERFSAQQFPDLHSELNLSSLELGDSALYFCASSVGSASSYEQYFGPGTRLTVT.